The clone carrying this TCR beta chain has only a few counts. The J segment lost 7 bases and the V segment lost 4 bases, leaving 10 bases of the junction unmatched. The CDR3 is 15 amino acids. Germline loops: CDR1 MNHEY, CDR2 SMNVEV (reference sequence). The sample comes from a study of blood T cell repertoires in COVID-19. Study overall: Samples came from the United States, Italy and Spain, spanning acute and convalescent COVID-19. Nucleic acid was either cDNA or gDNA, and it came from T cells, B-cell-depleted T cells, or PBMCs.

Using immunoSEQ multiplex PCR, the repertoire was profiled, and TCRdb retains in-frame clones only, with some absent. Of about 260,000 clones in the sample, 88% were seen once. The sequence was obtained from a human donor in a cohort sampled during active COVID-19. Input material: peripheral blood. The genes are TRBV27 and TRBJ1-1; 9 bases agree with TRBD1. The CDR3 protein is CASSSIDRGGSEAFF. The CDR3 DNA reads as TGTGCCAGCAGTTCGATCGACAGGGGGGGAAGTGAAGCTTTCTTT.